The 23 T cell receptor beta chains listed next were all sequenced from one sample in a study of Ad26.COV2.S vaccination and SARS-CoV-2 variants. The treatment: some 20 received Ad26.COV2.S at low or high dose, single or two shots; roughly five received placebo; per-sample allocation not given. Collection of the samples took place on day 63 after the first injection of vaccine or placebo. Assay: immunoSEQ multiplex PCR; the TCRdb copy retains only in-frame clones and omits some. The sample has 250,000 or so clones, 87% seen once. Sample: peripheral blood, taken in a trial of Ad26.COV2.S vaccine versus placebo. The receptors shown here come from a person aged 18 to 65 who received the Ad26.COV2.S COVID-19 vaccine or a placebo.

The chain joins TRBV19 to TRBJ2-3, with D unresolved. Trimming stripped 3 bases from V and 0 bases from J, with 13 bases between. The CDR3 totals 16 residues. Germline lookup yields CDR1 LNHDA and CDR2 SQIVND (reference sequence). Here the CDR3 reads CASSIVGRMSTDTQYF. CDR3 DNA: TGTGCCAGTAGTATTGTCGGGCGGATGAGCACAGATACGCAGTATTTT.

This clone was recorded once. The chain links TRBV7-9 to TRBJ1-2; perhaps TRBD1 as D (6 bases). Germline CDR1 and CDR2: SEHNR and FQNEAQ (reference sequence). CDR3 length: 15 residues. V was pared by 4 bases and J by 0 bases, with 12 bases between. The CDR3 region has the DNA TGTGCCAGCAGCTATTACAGGGATTCTAACTATGGCTACACCTTC. Translated: CASSYYRDSNYGYTF.

This clone was detected only once. The chain recombines TRBV2 with TRBJ1-1, with a possible D match to TRBD1 (6 bases). V lost 6 bases to trimming and J lost 1 base, with 15 bases between them. Germline CDR1 reads SNHLY; CDR2 reads FYNNEI. The CDR3 sequence is 15 residues long. CDR3 in DNA: TGTGCCAGCAGGTCAGGGGCGGGAGCGAACACTGAAGCTTTCTTT. This translates into CASRSGAGANTEAFF.

The V and J genes are TRBV11-1 and TRBJ2-7; weak D call: TRBD1 (6 bases). The germline V gene has CDR1 SGHAT and CDR2 FQDESV (reference sequence). V lost 5 bases and J lost 3, with 17 bases in between. The CDR3 is 15 residues long. CDR3 DNA sequence: TGTGCCAGCAGCCCCACGGACGGACAGAGCTACGAGCAGTACTTC. This gives the protein CASSPTDGQSYEQYF.

This clone was seen once. V gene TRBV3-1 (or the pseudogene TRBV3-2) combines with J gene TRBJ2-2; unclear D gene. Trimming removed 3 bases from V and 0 bases from J, with 2 bases in between. CDR1 and CDR2 (germline): LGHDT, YNNKEL (reference sequence). The CDR3 is 13 amino acids. CDR3 nucleotide sequence: TGTGCCAGCAGCCACCCGAACACCGGGGAGCTGTTTTTT. Its protein is CASSHPNTGELFF.

This chain links TRBV11-3 with TRBJ2-3; 7 nucleotides agree with TRBD2. The germline gives CDR1 SGHNT, CDR2 YENEEA. The ends lost 5 bases at V and 6 bases at J; junction bases unmatched: 8. The CDR3 is 14 amino acids. The CDR3 DNA is TGTGCCAGCAGCATCGGACTAGACGCCGATACGCAGTATTTT. Protein sequence: CASSIGLDADTQYF. Complete variable domain (other parts from reference TRBV11-3 and TRBJ2-3): EAGVVQSPRYKIIEKKQPVAFWCNPISGHNTLYWYLQNLGQGPELLIRYENEEAVDDSQLPKDRFSAERLKGVDSTLKIQPAELGDSAVYLCASSIGLDADTQYFGPGTRLTVL.

The CDR3 DNA reads TGTGCCAGCTCATTTTACACCGGGACTAGCGGGAAAGAGACCCAGTACTTC. This encodes CASSFYTGTSGKETQYF. V and J are TRBV18 and TRBJ2-5; 13 nucleotides line up with TRBD2. The CDR3 has 17 residues. Trimming at V came to 5 bases and at J to 3 bases, leaving 9 bases not matched to a gene. Per germline, CDR1 KGHSH and CDR2 LQKENI.

The gene calls are TRBV5-4 and TRBJ2-5; no clear D gene. The germline CDR1 and CDR2 sequences are SGHNT and YYREEE (reference sequence). The length of the CDR3 is 14 residues. V lost 4 bases and J 6 bases, leaving 16 bases between the germline ends. This chain's CDR3 is CASSVETLGKTQYF. Here the CDR3 DNA reads TGTGCCAGCAGCGTAGAAACGCTAGGCAAGACCCAGTACTTC.

The V call is TRBV7-3, the J call TRBJ2-1, with 7 bases lining up with TRBD2. This CDR3 contains 15 residues. Unmatched junction bases numbered 7, after V lost 2 bases and J lost 6 bases. Germline V gives CDR1 SGHTA, CDR2 FQGTGA. CDR3 sequence reads: CASSLERGGGNEQFF. As DNA, the CDR3 is TGTGCCAGCAGCTTAGAGAGGGGCGGGGGCAATGAGCAGTTCTTC.

CDR3 residues: CASSRDRNEKLFF. The CDR3 DNA sequence: TGTGCCAGCAGCCGGGACAGAAATGAAAAACTGTTTTTT. The V call is TRBV12-3 or TRBV12-4, the J call TRBJ1-4; TRBD1 matches 7 bases. J lost 5 bases, V lost 6 bases, and 3 bases had no gene match. The CDR3 covers 13 residues.

The chain recombines TRBV30 with TRBJ1-1, with D maybe TRBD1 (5 bases). V lost 4 bases and J lost 6, with 18 bases in between. CDR1 is GTSNPN and CDR2 is SVGIG in the germline V gene (reference sequence). This CDR3 is built from 14 residues. CDR3 DNA: TGTGCCTGGACCCTTTTGGGGGGTATCCCTGAAGCTTTCTTT. It translates to CAWTLLGGIPEAFF.

The chain combines TRBV4-1 with TRBJ1-1; D is ambiguous. Germline V CDR1 and CDR2: MGHRA, YSYEKL. The CDR3 is 15 amino acids. Trimming pared 4 bases from V and 1 base from J, leaving 13 bases between. The CDR3 DNA sequence: TGCGCCAGCAGCCCCTACACCCTCGGGAACACTGAAGCTTTCTTT. Translation gives CASSPYTLGNTEAFF.

The CDR3 is CASSPERAVGELFF. The CDR3 DNA reads as TGTGCCAGCAGCCCTGAGCGGGCGGTCGGGGAGCTGTTTTTT. This chain uses TRBV7-2 with TRBJ2-2, with a weak D call TRBD2 (6 bases). The CDR3 length is 14 residues. Deletions cut 5 bases from V and 7 bases from J, with 14 bases between. CDR1 is SGHTA and CDR2 is FQGNSA in the germline V gene.

V is TRBV6-2 or TRBV6-3 and J is TRBJ2-1, with D unresolved. Germline V gene sequence: CDR1 MNHEY, CDR2 SVGEGT. Deletions cut 2 bases from V and 0 bases from J, with 8 bases between. This CDR3 spans 15 amino acids. The CDR3 protein is CASSYLRASYNEQFF. As DNA, the CDR3 is TGTGCCAGCAGTTACCTTAGGGCCTCCTACAATGAGCAGTTCTTC.

V is TRBV7-9 and J is TRBJ2-5; 8 bases map to TRBD1. V was pared by 3 bases and J by 5 bases, with 2 bases of the junction left unmatched. From germline, CDR1 is SEHNR and CDR2 FQNEAQ (reference sequence). The CDR3 is made up of 13 amino acids. The DNA of the CDR3 is TGTGCCAGCAGCTTGGACAGGGCCGAGACCCAGTACTTC. This sequence encodes CASSLDRAETQYF.

The CDR3 protein is CASSVVGAPNYGYTF. CDR3 DNA sequence: TGTGCCAGCAGCGTAGTTGGGGCTCCTAACTATGGCTACACCTTC. The V gene is TRBV9, the J gene TRBJ1-2, with a weak D call TRBD1 (5 bases). V was cut by 0 bases and J by 0 bases, with 9 bases left in between. Germline V CDR1 and CDR2: SGDLS, YYNGEE. The CDR3 extends over 15 amino acids.

This clone has only one observation. CDR3 loop: CASSQEPVLAGDRWLQQFF. The CDR3 DNA is TGTGCCAGCAGCCAAGAACCCGTGCTAGCGGGAGATCGATGGTTGCAGCAGTTCTTC. The rearrangement uses TRBV14 and TRBJ2-1; 10 nucleotides align to TRBD2. V was clipped by 0 bases and J by 11 bases; unmatched bases: 19. This CDR3 is 19 amino acids long. Germline V gives CDR1 SGHDN, CDR2 FVKESK.

In DNA form, the CDR3 reads TGTGCCAGCATGGGGGGACAGAGCCACCAAGAGACCCAGTACTTC. Protein product: CASMGGQSHQETQYF. The J gene is TRBJ2-5, the V gene TRBV6-4; D may be TRBD1 (7 bases). The CDR3 has 15 residues. CDR1 is MRHNA and CDR2 is SNTAGT in the germline V gene. V was clipped by 7 bases and J by 0 bases, with 15 bases between them.

Points on this clone: One junction end disagrees with the germline gene, perhaps due to a read error. The chain links TRBV4-1 to TRBJ1-2, with D perhaps TRBD1 (6 bases). The length of the CDR3 is 17 residues. Germline V lookup: CDR1 MGHRA, CDR2 YSYEKL. The CDR3 DNA follows: TGCGCCACCAGCCAAGGGGGGGGGCGTTGGGTAAACTATGGCTACACCTTC. This encodes CATSQGGGRWVNYGYTF.

This clone occurred once. This chain links TRBV18 with TRBJ2-2, with no clear D. V lost 4 bases and J lost 6, with 12 bases in between. Germline-derived CDR1 and CDR2 are KGHSH and LQKENI. This CDR3 is 14 amino acids long. CDR3 sequence: CASSLTLGAGELFF. CDR3 sequence (DNA): TGTGCCAGCTCACTAACCCTGGGTGCCGGGGAGCTGTTTTTT. The complete variable domain, with remaining parts taken from reference TRBV18 and TRBJ2-2, reads NAGVMQNPRHLVRRRGQEARLRCSPMKGHSHVYWYRQLPEEGLKFMVYLQKENIIDESGMPKERFSAEFPKEGPSILRIQQVVRGDSAAYFCASSLTLGAGELFFGEGSRLTVL.

For this clone: This sample also contains other DNA sequences that code for the same CDR3. The genes are TRBV19 and TRBJ2-2; no clear D gene. Germline V gene lookup returns CDR1 LNHDA and CDR2 SQIVND (reference sequence). V was clipped by 2 bases and J by 1 base, with 5 bases between them. The CDR3 covers 14 residues. CDR3 nucleotides: TGTGCCAGTAGTATATGGGGGAACACCGGGGAGCTGTTTTTT. Translated, it gives CASSIWGNTGELFF. The full variable domain, with the rest looked up from reference TRBV19 and TRBJ2-2, is DGGITQSPKYLFRKEGQNVTLSCEQNLNHDAMYWYRQDPGQGLRLIYYSQIVNDFQKGDIAEGYSVSREKKESFPLTVTSAQKNPTAFYLCASSIWGNTGELFFGEGSRLTVL.

The chain couples TRBV4-1 to TRBJ2-1, with 13 bases fitting TRBD2. The trim removed 4 bases at V and 2 bases at J, leaving 5 bases unmatched. CDR3 length equals 17 residues. Germline lookup yields CDR1 MGHRA and CDR2 YSYEKL. The CDR3 loop is CASSPGLAGAPYNEQFF. CDR3 in DNA: TGCGCCAGCAGCCCCGGACTAGCGGGGGCCCCCTACAATGAGCAGTTCTTC.

V and J are TRBV7-2 and TRBJ2-5; D unresolved. Trimming removed 4 bases at V and 4 bases at J, with 10 bases between. CDR1 is SGHTA and CDR2 is FQGNSA in the germline V gene. CDR3 size: 13 residues. The CDR3 DNA reads as TGTGCCAGCAGCTCCGGGTTGCGAGAGACCCAGTACTTC. Translating gives CASSSGLRETQYF.